The rows below give T cell receptor beta chains drawn from one sample of a study of cytomegalovirus exposure and HLA in healthy donors. This table comes from immunoSEQ multiplex PCR, and its TCRdb copy is limited to in-frame clones, with some not included. In the table there are 45,000 to 65,000 clones, 75% to 95% of which are singletons. The sample taken for sequencing was PBMCs. All receptors come from a man younger than 35 in good health and CMV-seronegative. The CDR3 runs from the conserved cysteine through the conserved F or W. D genes are given only for firm matches. A row's size may be missing; if present it is once, few, many or a size class.

size	D	J	V	CDR3	DNA
.	.	TRBJ2-5	TRBV20-1	CSARRETQYF	TGCAGTGCTAGGAGAGAGACCCAGTACTTC
once	TRBD2	TRBJ2-1	TRBV6-4	CASSGSSGSRDEQFF	TGTGCCAGCAGTGGGTCCAGCGGGAGTAGAGATGAGCAGTTCTTC
.	TRBD2	TRBJ2-3	TRBV28	CASSFIDLRGREEATDTQYF	TGTGCCAGCAGTTTTATAGACCTTCGGGGGCGGGAGGAGGCCACAGATACGCAGTATTTT
.	TRBD1	TRBJ2-7	TRBV5-4	CASSFDPGQGLEQYF	TGTGCCAGCAGCTTCGACCCGGGACAGGGACTCGAGCAGTACTTC
.	TRBD1	TRBJ2-1	TRBV6-1	CASSVRDSYNEQFF	TGTGCCAGTTCCGTTCGGGACAGCTACAATGAGCAGTTCTTC
.	.	TRBJ2-7	TRBV12-2	CASRHSTGTEVRRTSRGEQYF	TGTGCAAGTCGCCACTCCACCGGGACAGAGGTCCGCCGCACCAGTCGGGGAGAGCAGTACTTC
.	.	TRBJ1-1	TRBV18	CASQIQANTEAFF	TGTGCCAGCCAAATCCAGGCAAACACTGAAGCTTTCTTT
.	TRBD2	TRBJ2-7	TRBV6-1	CASRGTSGRVHEQYF	TGTGCCAGCAGGGGGACTAGCGGGAGAGTACACGAGCAGTACTTC
.	TRBD1	TRBJ2-3	TRBV7-9	CASRPGGDTQYF	TGTGCCAGCAGACCAGGGGGCGATACGCAGTATTTT
.	TRBD2	TRBJ2-2	TRBV5-6	CASSSGLARHTGELFF	TGTGCCAGCAGCTCCGGACTAGCGAGACACACCGGGGAGCTGTTTTTT
.	TRBD2	TRBJ2-2	TRBV15	CATSRALTSGTNTGELFF	TGTGCCACCAGCAGAGCCTTGACTAGCGGGACGAACACCGGGGAGCTGTTTTTT
once	.	TRBJ2-2	TRBV7-6	CASSHTGGVLAGAYTGELFF	TGTGCCAGCAGCCATACAGGGGGCGTGCTAGCGGGAGCTTACACCGGGGAGCTGTTTTTT
.	TRBD2	TRBJ2-5	TRBV6-5	CASSYYSGRAGETQYF	TGTGCCAGCAGTTACTATAGCGGGAGGGCCGGTGAGACCCAGTACTTC
.	.	TRBJ1-5	TRBV5-6	CASSLVASNQPQHF	TGTGCCAGCAGCTTGGTGGCCAGCAATCAGCCCCAGCATTTT
.	.	TRBJ2-7	TRBV28	CASSFQAYEQYF	TGTGCCAGCAGTTTCCAGGCCTACGAGCAGTACTTC
.	TRBD1	TRBJ2-7	TRBV19	CASSMGQGAEQYF	TGTGCCAGTAGTATGGGGCAGGGGGCCGAGCAGTACTTC
once	TRBD1	TRBJ1-5	TRBV19	CASSIVGTGVRQPQHF	TGTGCCAGTAGTATAGTTGGGACAGGGGTACGGCAGCCCCAGCATTTT
.	.	TRBJ1-2	TRBV6-5	CASSGPGIFGYTF	TGTGCCAGCAGTGGACCGGGGATTTTTGGCTACACCTTC
.	TRBD1	TRBJ2-1	TRBV7-2	CASSLVRDRGFNEQFF	TGTGCCAGCAGCTTAGTTCGGGACAGGGGCTTCAATGAGCAGTTCTTC
once	.	TRBJ2-1	TRBV5-1	CASSVGLSEQFF	TGCGCCAGCAGCGTAGGACTGAGCGAGCAGTTCTTC
.	TRBD2	TRBJ2-3	TRBV7-3	CASSAASGVGTDTQYF	TGTGCCAGCAGCGCCGCTAGCGGGGTGGGCACAGATACGCAGTATTTT
few	.	TRBJ2-1	TRBV7-2	CASSFGWGDEQFF	TGTGCCAGCAGCTTCGGTTGGGGGGATGAGCAGTTCTTC
.	.	TRBJ1-1	TRBV13	CATHSGEDTEAFF	TGTGCCACCCACAGTGGGGAGGACACTGAAGCTTTCTTT
.	TRBD1	TRBJ2-5	TRBV11-2	CASSGGQGYRETQYF	TGTGCCAGCAGCGGGGGACAGGGGTATAGAGAGACCCAGTACTTC
.	.	TRBJ1-2	TRBV10-1	CASSEPEQGTPLDHYGYTF	TGCGCCAGCAGTGAGCCTGAACAGGGTACCCCCTTGGACCACTATGGCTACACCTTC
.	.	TRBJ1-4	TRBV7-9	CASSLAQTFNEKLFF	TGTGCCAGCAGCTTAGCCCAGACTTTTAATGAAAAACTGTTTTTT
.	.	TRBJ1-2	TRBV5-1	CASSSGAYGYTF	TGCGCCAGCAGCTCTGGAGCCTATGGCTACACCTTC
.	.	TRBJ2-1	TRBV11-3	CASSHRPPRDEQFF	TGTGCCAGCAGCCACCGCCCTCCTAGAGACGAGCAGTTCTTC
.	TRBD2	TRBJ2-5	TRBV7-8	CASSLAGGYQETQYF	TGTGCCAGCAGCTTAGCGGGAGGGTACCAAGAGACCCAGTACTTC
.	TRBD1	TRBJ2-1	TRBV5-6	CASSLLRTGSGEQFF	TGTGCCAGCAGCTTGTTACGGACAGGGAGTGGTGAGCAGTTCTTC
.	TRBD2	TRBJ2-1	TRBV6-4	CASSEQAGGPSDEQFF	TGTGCCAGCAGTGAACAAGCGGGAGGGCCGTCGGATGAGCAGTTCTTC